One and the same sample provided the 13 T cell receptor beta chains below, sequenced in a study of a mutant IDH1 vaccine in newly diagnosed glioma (dated by TCRdb to the early 2020s). No antigen has been assigned to these receptors. Reading the label with the study, this specimen's time point is: week 23, last vaccination. Each vaccine dose, consisting of 300 ug of a 20-mer mutant IDH1 peptide in Montanide, was administered subcutaneously with topical imiquimod. The library came from the immunoSEQ multiplex PCR assay. The table was pulled from immuneACCESS by TCRdb, which kept in-frame rearrangements only. Such tables lose some clones; where checked, under half of the loss comes from unresolved V genes, and the rest has no known cause. The sample records some 40,000 clones, roughly 76% of which are singletons. Roughly 5% of the sample is held by the ten biggest clonotypes. Sequenced here: PBMCs, sampled from a glioma patient whose treatment included an IDH1 peptide vaccine. The receptors here all came from a man aged 40-49 years with glioma.

This CDR3 reads CASSLQGPGANVLTF. The CDR3, as DNA: TGTGCCAGCAGTCTACAGGGACCTGGGGCCAACGTCCTGACTTTC. The chain is built from TRBV6-6 and TRBJ2-6; a weak D match, TRBD1 (6 bases). This CDR3 has 15 residues. The germline CDR1 and CDR2 sequences are MNHNY and SVGAGI (reference sequence). The germline V and J ends were trimmed by 5 bases and 2 bases, with 10 bases remaining between them.

The chain couples TRBV30 to TRBJ1-4; D gene unclear. V was pared by 1 base and J by 6 bases, with 12 bases between. The CDR3 loop spans 14 amino acids. Germline CDR1 and CDR2: GTSNPN and SVGIG (reference sequence). The CDR3 reads CAWSAWEADEKLFF. The CDR3 DNA sequence: TGTGCCTGGAGTGCCTGGGAGGCCGATGAAAAACTGTTTTTT.

The rearrangement joins TRBV6-5 to TRBJ2-5; D gene ambiguous. The CDR3 runs to 14 residues. V was trimmed by 2 bases and J by 2 bases, leaving 9 bases between them. The germline V gene encodes CDR1 MNHEY and CDR2 SVGAGI. The CDR3 DNA reads as TGTGCCAGCAGTTACGGGCCATTGCAAGAGACCCAGTACTTC. It codes for CASSYGPLQETQYF.

This sequence joins TRBV6-1 and TRBJ2-5; TRBD1 or TRBD2 may be the D gene (5 bases each). With 6 bases removed from V and 2 bases from J, the gap between germline ends came to 16 bases. From germline, CDR1 is MNHNS and CDR2 SASEGT. CDR3 length: 15 amino acids. The CDR3 DNA is TGTGCCAGCAGCCTTTCTGGGGGAAATCAAGAGACCCAGTACTTC. It is translated as CASSLSGGNQETQYF.

CDR3 residues: CASGSGQGPGELFF. Here the CDR3 DNA reads TGTGCTAGTGGTTCTGGGCAGGGTCCCGGGGAGCTGTTTTTT. This rearrangement joins TRBV12-5 to TRBJ2-2, with D possibly matching TRBD1 (5 bases). V was clipped by 4 bases and J by 6 bases, with 12 bases between them. The CDR3 spans 14 residues. CDR1 LGHNT and CDR2 FRNRAP come from the germline V gene.

The genes are TRBV4-2 and TRBJ1-3, with 7 bases matching TRBD1. Trimming took 0 bases from V and 3 from J; bases not matched to a gene: 2. The germline CDR1 and CDR2 sequences are LGHNA and YNFKEQ. The CDR3 sequence is 15 residues long. This CDR3 is CASSQETGVGNTIYF. As DNA, the CDR3 is TGTGCCAGCAGCCAAGAAACAGGGGTTGGAAACACCATATATTTT.

The chain recombines TRBV6-7 with TRBJ2-7; 8 bases match TRBD1. TRBV6-7 is given ORF status, its function remaining uncertain. CDR3 size: 20 residues. Trimming at V came to 1 base and at J to 2 bases, leaving 19 bases not matched to a gene. The chain's CDR3 is CASSYYINRPGQVKTYEQYF. In DNA, the CDR3 is TGTGCCAGCAGTTACTACATAAATAGGCCGGGACAGGTAAAAACCTACGAGCAGTACTTC.

The gene calls are TRBV19 and TRBJ2-2; the match to TRBD1 covers 7 bases. Germline V gene lookup returns CDR1 LNHDA and CDR2 SQIVND (reference sequence). CDR3 size: 15 residues. Trimming cost V 3 bases and J 6 bases; bases outside gene matches: 7. The CDR3 protein is CASSIEGALPGELFF. CDR3 in DNA: TGTGCCAGTAGTATCGAGGGGGCGCTTCCCGGGGAGCTGTTTTTT.

This clone was recorded only once. V is TRBV7-2 and J is TRBJ1-5; D call uncertain. Per the germline V gene, CDR1 is SGHTA and CDR2 is FQGNSA. The CDR3 sequence is 15 residues long. Trimming left V 3 bases short and J 0 bases short, with 9 bases between. CDR3 amino acids: CASSFNSFSNQPQHF. The CDR3 DNA is TGTGCCAGCAGCTTCAACAGTTTTAGCAATCAGCCCCAGCATTTT.

The chain is built from TRBV7-6 and TRBJ2-7; D may be TRBD2 (6 bases). The CDR3 totals 16 residues. From germline, CDR1 is SGHVS and CDR2 FNYEAQ. V lost 0 bases, J lost 6 bases, and 18 bases lay in between. In DNA, the CDR3 is TGTGCCAGCAGCTTAGCTGGAGGGAAGGGTACCGGCGAGCAGTACTTC. Translation gives CASSLAGGKGTGEQYF. Complete variable domain (other parts from reference TRBV7-6 and TRBJ2-7): GAGVSQSPRYKVTKRGQDVALRCDPISGHVSLYWYRQALGQGPEFLTYFNYEAQQDKSGLPNDRFSAERPEGSISTLTIQRTEQRDSAMYRCASSLAGGKGTGEQYFGPGTRLTVT.

This clone was seen a handful of times. The chain uses TRBV29-1 and TRBJ2-7, with 10 bases identical to TRBD1. Germline loops: CDR1 SQVTM, CDR2 ANQGSEA. This CDR3 has 13 residues. V was clipped by 7 bases and J by 6 bases; unmatched bases: 9. The CDR3 DNA follows: TGCAGCGCAGGGACAGGGGAGGCTTCCGAGCAGTACTTC. Protein product: CSAGTGEASEQYF.

This clone was counted a single time. The V call is TRBV4-2, the J call TRBJ2-3; D perhaps matches TRBD2 (6 bases). The CDR3 runs 16 residues. V was pared by 0 bases and J by 6 bases, with 16 bases between. Germline CDR1 is LGHNA and CDR2 is YNFKEQ. This chain's CDR3 is CASSQDVFGGIDTQYF. CDR3 nucleotides: TGTGCCAGCAGCCAAGATGTTTTTGGCGGGATTGATACGCAGTATTTT.

The genes are TRBV5-1 and TRBJ1-1; D ambiguous. V was shortened by 0 bases and J by 0 bases, with 9 bases between the two germline ends. The CDR3 sequence is 15 residues long. The germline V gene has CDR1 SGHRS and CDR2 YFSETQ. The CDR3 sequence is CASSLVSGVNTEAFF. The CDR3 DNA is TGCGCCAGCAGCTTGGTGTCGGGAGTGAACACTGAAGCTTTCTTT. Supplemented by reference TRBV5-1 and TRBJ1-1, the full variable domain reads KAGVTQTPRYLIKTRGQQVTLSCSPISGHRSVSWYQQTPGQGLQFLFEYFSETQRNKGNFPGRFSGRQFSNSRSEMNVSTLELGDSALYLCASSLVSGVNTEAFFGQGTRLTVV.